This TCR beta chain was recorded in a study of cytomegalovirus exposure and HLA in healthy donors. PCR amplification relied on 60 Vbeta primers (plus 13 Jbeta primers). Profiled with immunoSEQ multiplex PCR; TCRdb holds only in-frame clones, not every one. Among about 140,000 clones listed, over 60% were seen once. General study points: The majority of TCR sequences were rare, yet some public TCRs appeared in many donors.

Germline CDR1 reads MNHNY; CDR2 reads SVGAGI (reference sequence). The CDR3 consists of 11 residues. The count of this clone is one. Its cognate antigen is unknown. Sequenced sample: PBMCs. This TCR came from a female donor in good health and CMV-seronegative. V is TRBV6-6 and J is TRBJ2-5; no clear D. TRBJ2-7 explains the end of the DNA better; the J call may be wrong. The CDR3 sequence: CASSYSNEQYF. CDR3 bases: TGTGCCAGCAGTTACTCGAACGAGCAGTACTTC.